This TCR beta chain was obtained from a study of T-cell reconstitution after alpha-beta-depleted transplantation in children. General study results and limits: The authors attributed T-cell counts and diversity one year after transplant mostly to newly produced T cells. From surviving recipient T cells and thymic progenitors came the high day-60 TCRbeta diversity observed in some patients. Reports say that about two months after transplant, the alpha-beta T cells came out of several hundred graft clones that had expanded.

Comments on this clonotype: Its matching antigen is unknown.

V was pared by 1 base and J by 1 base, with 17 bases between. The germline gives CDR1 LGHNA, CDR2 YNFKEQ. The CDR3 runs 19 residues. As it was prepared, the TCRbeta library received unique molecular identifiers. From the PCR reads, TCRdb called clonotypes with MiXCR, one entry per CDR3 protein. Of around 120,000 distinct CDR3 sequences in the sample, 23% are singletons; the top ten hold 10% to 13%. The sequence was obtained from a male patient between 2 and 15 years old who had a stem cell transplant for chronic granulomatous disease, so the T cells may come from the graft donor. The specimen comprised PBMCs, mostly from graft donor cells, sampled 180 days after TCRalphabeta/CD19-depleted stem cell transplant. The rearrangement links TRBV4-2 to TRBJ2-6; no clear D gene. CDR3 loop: CASSQVRSLWGSGANVLTF. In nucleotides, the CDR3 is TGTGCCAGCAGCCAAGTTCGTTCACTTTGGGGATCTGGGGCCAACGTCCTGACTTTC.